This is a list of T cell receptor beta chains from one sample in a study of PD-L1 blockade in urothelial cancer. TCRdb's table, derived via immunoSEQ multiplex PCR, lists solely in-frame clones and lacks some. The sample yields about 120,000 clones, roughly 90% seen once. Sequenced here: PBMCs, sampled around atezolizumab (anti-PD-L1) treatment. All receptors derive from a man aged 55 to 70 with urothelial cancer. CDR3s include the opening cysteine and the closing phenylalanine or tryptophan. Each record gives: V gene, J gene, clone size, CDR3 protein. A row's size may be missing; if present it is once, few, many or a size class.

TRBV7-3	TRBJ2-7	-	CASSLPGSREQYF
TRBV5-6	TRBJ1-2	-	CASSPSGGDGYTF
TRBV6-6	TRBJ1-1	-	CASSQQFRETEAFF
TRBV11-1	TRBJ2-5	-	CASNRGGEETQYF
TRBV18	TRBJ2-3	-	CASSEDSGGGTQYF
TRBV6-5	TRBJ1-1	-	CASSYSGGLGTEAFF
TRBV2	TRBJ1-5	-	CASTPGGDSNQPQHF
TRBV4-1	TRBJ1-3	-	CASSQDRGEGNTIYF
TRBV29-1	TRBJ2-5	few	CSVTVSGAGETQYF
TRBV4-1	TRBJ2-3	few	CASSSRDNPTDTQYF
TRBV5-4	TRBJ2-3	-	CASSFGGVRDTQYF
TRBV10-3	TRBJ1-5	-	CAIGTSSNQPQHF
TRBV5-1	TRBJ1-4	-	CASSWYRESEDEKLFF
TRBV6-5	TRBJ2-7	-	CASSYSGALGQYF
TRBV9	TRBJ2-1	-	CASSVGPGYNEQFF
TRBV5-1	TRBJ1-1	few	CASRIAGGNTEAFF
TRBV9	TRBJ2-3	few	CASSLSSGRAIDTQYF
TRBV7-3	TRBJ2-7	-	CASSSPGQGAYEQYF
TRBV28	TRBJ2-1	once	CASSLPGLAGGVYNEQFF
TRBV28	TRBJ2-7	-	CASSLSGEAYEQYF
TRBV18	TRBJ2-1	-	CASSSSGGEQFF
TRBV18	TRBJ1-1	-	CASSPGTGMNTEAFF
TRBV28	TRBJ2-7	once	CASRSDSTYEQYF
TRBV4-1	TRBJ2-4	-	CASSQVGAAFNGNIQYF
TRBV7-9	TRBJ2-3	once	CASQSSGGSDTQYF
TRBV19	TRBJ2-5	once	CASSMAQGAETQYF
TRBV5-1	TRBJ2-2	-	CASSSEAAATGELFF
TRBV6-1	TRBJ2-1	-	CASLGGRVIDEQFF
TRBV13	TRBJ2-1	-	CASSWDSEQFF
TRBV7-9	TRBJ1-2	-	CASSPRSTGLGGYTF
TRBV19	TRBJ2-5	-	CASSIGGGGDETQYF
TRBV6-4	TRBJ1-6	-	CASRARPQDNSPLHF
TRBV28	TRBJ2-1	once	CASSLSSYNEQFF
TRBV28	TRBJ1-6	-	CASSPSWGQGFSPLHF
TRBV6-5	TRBJ2-1	-	CASSTRLAGEQFF
TRBV18	TRBJ2-3	-	CASSGTSGAPGTDTQYF
TRBV4-3	TRBJ2-7	-	CASSQMAGADEQYF
TRBV9	TRBJ2-5	-	CASSLRGLGELQETQYF
TRBV7-9	TRBJ2-7	once	CASSLGLAYEQYF
TRBV6-5	TRBJ1-5	-	CASSSDRGLQQPQHF
TRBV7-2	TRBJ2-7	once	CASSLEGRGHSYEQYF
TRBV30	TRBJ2-7	-	CAWSVQYEQYF
TRBV15	TRBJ1-4	once	CATSRGFTATNEKLFF
TRBV7-8	TRBJ2-1	-	CASRPQGPSSYNEQFF
TRBV2	TRBJ1-1	-	CASRRTGNTEAFF
TRBV5-1	TRBJ1-2	-	CASSLDGTGYYGYTF
TRBV27	TRBJ2-5	-	CASSLLGGQETQYF